The sequence of this T cell receptor (beta chain) was determined in a study of OX40 agonist ivuxolimab in advanced cancers. Study-level background: Ivuxolimab was a fully human IgG2 agonistic monoclonal antibody targeting the costimulatory receptor OX40 (CD134). The paper describes the monotherapy dose-escalation part (N of about 52 patients) of the phase I trial of ivuxolimab. Partial responses were achieved by three dose-escalation patients, of whom one had hepatocellular carcinoma and two had cutaneous melanoma. Prior anti-PD-1, anti-PD-L1 or anti-CTLA-4 therapy was permitted, and approximately 40% of dose-escalation patients had received checkpoint inhibitors. Of the 50 to 55 patients in dose escalation, about 20 had hepatocellular carcinoma, some 15 had melanoma, 9 had renal cell carcinoma and 9 had head and neck cancer. The purpose of peripheral TCRbeta sequencing was to test whether ivuxolimab changed TCR sequence diversity and led to clonal T-cell expansion. Intravenous ivuxolimab was administered to patients every 2 weeks at six dose levels: 0.01, 0.1, 0.3, 1.5, 3 and 10 mg/kg. In the dose-escalation cohort, more than 75% of patients were male, and the mean age was roughly 60 years, with a range of roughly 20 to 80.

Here is what the overall study found, with its caveats: In the 0.1-3.0 mg/kg groups, partial responders were among the patients with the lowest normalized peripheral clonal expansion, particularly in CD8+ T cells. Low levels of normalized T-cell clonal expansion were also seen in some patients who did not respond. After ivuxolimab, more expanded clones were found on average in CD8+ T cells than in CD4+ T cells. At doses of 0.1 to 3.0 mg/kg, clonal expansion of both CD4+ and CD8+ blood T cells was observed from baseline to week 6. Antigen specificity was not determined for the clonally expanded peripheral T cells.

Per the germline V gene, SGHTA is the CDR1 and FQGNSA is the CDR2. The V end loses 3 bases and the J end loses 5 bases, and a stretch of 16 bases separates them. The CDR3 contains 15 residues, cysteine and phenylalanine counted. The CDR3 DNA has 45 bases and is translated from base 1. Note on this clone: What this receptor recognizes is not known. Per-base qualities were not stored, and no clone one base away is much larger.

Genomic DNA was extracted from sorted cells for sequencing of the TCRbeta CDR3 region. The immunoSEQ Assay was used to sequence the TCRbeta CDR3 regions. TCRdb holds this immuneACCESS table with in-frame rearrangements only. Some clones are missing; in checked studies, unresolved V genes explain under half, and the rest has no known cause. This sample holds 100,000 or so clones; around 90% were observed only once. The biggest ten clones account for about 0.49% of the sample. Patients with autoimmune disease history or receiving systemic immunosuppression were excluded from the trial. Peripheral blood for TCR sequencing was collected from all dose cohorts at baseline, on cycle 4 day 1, and on cycle 7 day 1. Samples came from an open-label, multicenter, first-in-human phase I dose-escalation trial of ivuxolimab. Adults with locally advanced or metastatic melanoma, renal cell, hepatocellular, or head and neck squamous cell carcinoma were enrolled in the trial. Before TCR sequencing, CD4+ T cells and CD8+ T cells were sorted from peripheral blood as separate populations.

The receptor chain draws on TRBV7-2 and TRBJ2-5; TRBD2 could be the D gene, as 7 bases match. The clonotype comes from an adult with an advanced solid tumor such as melanoma, head and neck, liver or kidney cancer. Source: CD4+ or CD8+ T cells sorted from blood, taken in a trial of the OX40 agonist ivuxolimab. The nucleotide sequence reads TGTGCCAGCAGCTTTCCCGGGAGGCAGGGGGAGACCCAGTACTTC. It specifies CASSFPGRQGETQYF.